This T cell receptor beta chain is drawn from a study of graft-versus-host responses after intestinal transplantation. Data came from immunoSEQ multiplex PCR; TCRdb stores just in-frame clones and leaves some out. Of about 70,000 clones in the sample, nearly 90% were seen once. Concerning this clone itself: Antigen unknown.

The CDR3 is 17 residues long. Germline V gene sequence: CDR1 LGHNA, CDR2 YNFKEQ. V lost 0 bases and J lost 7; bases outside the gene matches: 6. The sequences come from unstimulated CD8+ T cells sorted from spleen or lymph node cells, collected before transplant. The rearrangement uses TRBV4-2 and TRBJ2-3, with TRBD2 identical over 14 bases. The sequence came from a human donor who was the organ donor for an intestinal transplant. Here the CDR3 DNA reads TGTGCCAGCAGCCAAGAGGGACTAGCGGGGGCCCTGAATACGCAGTATTTT. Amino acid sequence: CASSQEGLAGALNTQYF.